Shown below are 10 T cell receptor beta chains from a single sample sequenced in a study of blood T cell repertoires in COVID-19. Some clones are missing from TCRdb's copy, which holds only in-frame ones; the method was immunoSEQ multiplex PCR. The sample contains fewer than 200,000 clones, almost 85% of which appear only once. Sequences were obtained from peripheral blood. The receptors come from a man aged 40-55 years who had recovered from COVID-19.

CDR3 sequence: CASSLRPGYGYTF. In DNA form, the CDR3 reads TGTGCCAGCAGTTTACGGCCAGGGTATGGCTACACCTTC. The rearrangement links TRBV12-3 or TRBV12-4 to TRBJ1-2; possibly TRBD1 for D (5 bases). The CDR3 has 13 amino acids. V lost 2 bases to trimming and J lost 5 bases, with 9 bases between them.

This chain uses TRBV11-3 with TRBJ2-1; 9 bases align to TRBD2. Germline assignment: CDR1 SGHNT and CDR2 YENEEA. J was trimmed by 6 bases and V by 4 bases; bases with no gene match: 7. The CDR3 spans 15 residues. This chain's CDR3 is CASSWAGLAGNEQFF. The CDR3 coding sequence is TGTGCCAGCAGCTGGGCGGGACTAGCCGGCAATGAGCAGTTCTTC.

The rearrangement uses TRBV12-3 or TRBV12-4 and TRBJ2-3; no firm D call. The CDR3 contains 13 residues. V shed 6 bases and J shed 4 bases, with 11 bases lying between them. CDR3 coding DNA: TGTGCCAGCAGATTTGCCCGGGCAGATACGCAGTATTTT. This codes for CASRFARADTQYF.

This chain connects TRBV4-2 to TRBJ2-7; no firm D call. V was cut by 1 base and J by 7 bases, with 8 bases left in between. Per germline, CDR1 LGHNA and CDR2 YNFKEQ. This CDR3 region has 12 residues. The CDR3 bases are TGTGCCAGCAGCCAAGGACTTGGGGAGCAGTACTTC. Protein product: CASSQGLGEQYF.

This chain connects TRBV18 to TRBJ1-5; 8 nucleotides match TRBD1. Germline V lookup: CDR1 KGHSH, CDR2 LQKENI. This CDR3 contains 19 residues. The V gene end was trimmed by 4 bases and the J gene end by 2 bases; junction bases not matched to a gene: 16. The CDR3 sequence: CASSLLPPGQGRGNQPQHF. The CDR3, as DNA: TGTGCCAGCTCACTACTCCCGCCCGGACAGGGCAGGGGCAATCAGCCCCAGCATTTT. Combining the CDR3 with reference TRBV18 and TRBJ1-5 gives the whole variable domain NAGVMQNPRHLVRRRGQEARLRCSPMKGHSHVYWYRQLPEEGLKFMVYLQKENIIDESGMPKERFSAEFPKEGPSILRIQQVVRGDSAAYFCASSLLPPGQGRGNQPQHFGDGTRLSIL.

The gene calls are TRBV30 and TRBJ2-7, with 7 positions matching TRBD1. With 2 bases clipped from V and 2 bases from J, the junction kept 6 bases outside the gene matches. This CDR3 region has 14 residues. CDR1 GTSNPN and CDR2 SVGIG come from the germline V gene (reference sequence). Written as DNA, the CDR3 is TGTGCCTGGAGTACCAGGGGGTTACCCTACGAGCAGTACTTC. Translating gives CAWSTRGLPYEQYF. The complete variable domain, with remaining parts taken from reference TRBV30 and TRBJ2-7, reads SQTIHQWPATLVQPVGSPLSLECTVEGTSNPNLYWYRQAAGRGLQLLFYSVGIGQISSEVPQNLSASRPQDRQFILSSKKLLLSDSGFYLCAWSTRGLPYEQYFGPGTRLTVT.

This clone was counted once. The gene calls are TRBV6-4 and TRBJ1-5; 8 bases map to TRBD1. This CDR3 contains 15 residues. Germline V lookup: CDR1 MRHNA, CDR2 SNTAGT. V was clipped by 2 bases and J by 8 bases; unmatched bases: 8. CDR3 DNA: TGTGCCAGCAGTGACGGTGACAGGGGTGGTAAGCCCCAGCATTTT. Residues: CASSDGDRGGKPQHF.

The chain couples TRBV7-8 to TRBJ2-7; perhaps TRBD2 as D (6 bases). The CDR3 is 15 residues long. The germline V gene has CDR1 SGHVS and CDR2 FQNEAQ. Trimming pared 5 bases from V and 4 bases from J, leaving 18 bases between. The CDR3 loop reads CASSPLRTGGYEQYF. For the CDR3, the DNA is TGTGCCAGCAGCCCCCTAAGGACTGGGGGGTACGAGCAGTACTTC.

The rearrangement uses TRBV7-6 and TRBJ2-1, with 12 bases aligning to TRBD2. Germline-derived CDR1 and CDR2 are SGHVS and FNYEAQ. V gave up 1 base and J gave up 9 bases; unmatched junction bases: 7. This CDR3 spans 16 amino acids. The CDR3 sequence: CASSLGLAGAQGEQFF. The CDR3 DNA sequence: TGTGCCAGCAGCTTAGGACTAGCGGGAGCTCAGGGTGAGCAGTTCTTC. Full variable domain (remainder filled in from reference TRBV7-6 and TRBJ2-1): GAGVSQSPRYKVTKRGQDVALRCDPISGHVSLYWYRQALGQGPEFLTYFNYEAQQDKSGLPNDRFSAERPEGSISTLTIQRTEQRDSAMYRCASSLGLAGAQGEQFFGPGTRLTVL.

The chain uses TRBV30 and TRBJ1-2, with D hard to call. V lost 0 bases, J lost 7 bases, and 9 bases lay in between. Germline CDR1 reads GTSNPN; CDR2 reads SVGIG (reference sequence). This CDR3 is built from 12 residues. In DNA form, the CDR3 reads TGTGCCTGGAGTGTAGGCAGCGTTGGCTACACCTTC. It yields the protein CAWSVGSVGYTF.